This T cell receptor beta chain was captured in a study of shared clonotypes between healthy human individuals. Trimming took 3 bases from V and 7 from J; bases not matched to a gene: 5. CDR1 PRHDT and CDR2 FYEKMQ come from the germline V gene (reference sequence). This CDR3 is 15 amino acids long. In the naive CD8 group, cells lacked CD45RO and were positively selected for CCR7, so terminally differentiated effector memory CD45RA+ cells were left out. Some clones are missing from TCRdb's copy, which holds only in-frame ones; the method was immunoSEQ multiplex PCR. The sample yields about 2,100,000 clones, roughly 91% seen once.

The chain is built from TRBV13 and TRBJ2-1; TRBD1 agrees at 11 bases. The source of this sequence is a man in his late teens or twenties in good health. Some clones in this sample may be carry-over from other donors' samples. The sample consisted of naive CD8+ T cells from PBMCs. CDR3 amino acids: CASSLGQGGVNEQFF. The CDR3 DNA follows: TGTGCCAGCAGCTTGGGACAGGGGGGTGTTAATGAGCAGTTCTTC.